This T cell receptor beta chain emerged from a study of Ad26.COV2.S vaccination and SARS-CoV-2 variants. The V gene lost 2 bases and the J gene lost 4 bases, with 11 bases spanning the gap. This CDR3 contains 14 residues. From germline, CDR1 is SGHRS and CDR2 YFSETQ. Treatment in this sample: 19 received Ad26.COV2.S at low or high dose, single or two shots; 5 received placebo; per-sample allocation not given. Material that was analyzed had been drawn on day 63 after the first vaccine or placebo injection. Generated by immunoSEQ multiplex PCR, the TCRdb table keeps only in-frame clones and is missing some. This sample yields some 390,000 clones, of which 75% to 90% are seen a single time; around 1.8% belongs to the top ten.

This rearrangement joins TRBV5-1 to TRBJ2-3; a possible D gene is TRBD2 (6 bases). The material was peripheral blood, obtained in a trial of Ad26.COV2.S vaccine versus placebo. The TCR originated in a person between 18 and 65 years old who received the Ad26.COV2.S COVID-19 vaccine or a placebo. The CDR3 region has the DNA TGCGCCAGCAGCTTCTCGACTAGAGCAGATACGCAGTATTTT. Translating it yields CASSFSTRADTQYF.